Presented here are 26 T cell receptor beta chains from one specimen sequenced in a study of T cell responses to AZD1222 COVID-19 vaccine. Sequencing was performed with immunoSEQ multiplex PCR; in TCRdb, only in-frame clones are kept and a portion is missing. Of more than 85,000 clones in the sample, around 85% were seen once. Sample: peripheral blood, taken on day 0 of AZD1222 vaccination. The receptors stem from an adult in good health.

The chain carries TRBV7-8 and TRBJ2-2; 10 positions agree with TRBD1. The J segment lost 5 bases and the V segment lost 5 bases, leaving 5 bases of the junction unmatched. Germline CDR1 and CDR2: SGHVS and FQNEAQ. The CDR3 loop spans 15 amino acids. The CDR3 here is CASSRTGGRTGELFF. CDR3 DNA sequence: TGTGCCAGCAGCCGGACAGGGGGACGGACCGGGGAGCTGTTTTTT.

This chain links TRBV24-1 with TRBJ1-2; D call uncertain. The CDR3 loop spans 11 amino acids. V lost 9 bases to trimming and J lost 1 base, with 5 bases between them. Germline lookup yields CDR1 KGHDR and CDR2 SFDVKD. CDR3 DNA sequence: TGTGCCACCGAAAATAACTATGGCTACACCTTC. Protein sequence: CATENNYGYTF.

The CDR3 DNA reads as TGTGCCATCAGCGGTGAGGATTATGACACAGATACGCAGTATTTT. Translated, it gives CAISGEDYDTDTQYF. This rearrangement joins TRBV10-3 to TRBJ2-3; D remains ambiguous. CDR1 is ENHRY, CDR2 SYGVKD, per germline. The CDR3 is made up of 15 amino acids. Trimming stripped 6 bases from V and 2 bases from J, with 15 bases between.

This chain links TRBV4-3 with TRBJ2-5; a possible D gene is TRBD2 (6 bases). There are 16 residues in the CDR3. Germline V gene sequence: CDR1 LGHNA, CDR2 YSLEER. Trimming shortened V by 4 bases and J by 5 bases, and 20 bases separated the two germline ends. In DNA form, the CDR3 reads TGCGCCAGCAGCCGGGGGGATTCCACTTTCGGGGAGACCCAGTACTTC. The encoded protein is CASSRGDSTFGETQYF.

The V and J genes are TRBV10-2 and TRBJ2-2; 13 bases align to TRBD2. The ends lost 6 bases at V and 4 bases at J; junction bases unmatched: 11. Germline assignment: CDR1 WSHSY and CDR2 SAAADI. The CDR3 loop spans 18 amino acids. CDR3 bases: TGCGCCAGCAGGGGTAGACTAGCGGGAGGCCGGGCCACCGGGGAGCTGTTTTTT. Translating gives CASRGRLAGGRATGELFF.

The rearrangement uses TRBV25-1 and TRBJ1-2, with unresolved D. V was pared by 3 bases and J by 4 bases, with 15 bases between. The CDR3 runs to 15 residues. Germline V gives CDR1 MGHDK, CDR2 SYGVNS. In nucleotides, the CDR3 is TGTGCCAGCAGTGACCCCCAGTCAGTTGGCTATGGCTACACCTTC. Protein: CASSDPQSVGYGYTF.

The V call is TRBV7-2, the J call TRBJ2-5; 7 nucleotides agree with TRBD1. The CDR3 is made up of 16 amino acids. The V segment lost 2 bases and the J segment 2 bases; nucleotides outside the gene matches: 8. From germline, CDR1 is SGHTA and CDR2 FQGNSA. The CDR3 DNA follows: TGTGCCAGCAGCTTATTCTCTAGACAGGGACAAGAGACCCAGTACTTC. Protein: CASSLFSRQGQETQYF.

This chain links TRBV2 with TRBJ2-7; TRBD1 matches at 10 bases. V lost 6 bases and J lost 1; bases outside the gene matches: 9. Per germline, CDR1 SNHLY and CDR2 FYNNEI. The CDR3 covers 16 residues. CDR3 nucleotides: TGTGCCAGCAGAGTAAGAGGACAGGGGGTTTCCTACGAGCAGTACTTC. It encodes CASRVRGQGVSYEQYF.

About this clone itself: The sample carries other DNA sequences with the same CDR3. The chain is built from TRBV18 and TRBJ1-3; D is possibly TRBD1 (5 bases). Germline CDR1 KGHSH, CDR2 LQKENI. Deletions cut 3 bases from V and 0 bases from J, with 6 bases between. There are 14 residues in the CDR3. The CDR3 nucleotides are TGTGCCAGCTCACCTGGGGGCTCTGGAAACACCATATATTTT. It is translated as CASSPGGSGNTIYF.

This clone was seen only a few times. The rearrangement joins TRBV7-2 to TRBJ2-1; D might be TRBD1 (5 bases). Germline loops: CDR1 SGHTA, CDR2 FQGNSA. The CDR3 covers 14 residues. V was trimmed by 0 bases and J by 7 bases, leaving 10 bases between them. CDR3 sequence: CASSLARGGNEQFF. The CDR3 nucleotides are TGTGCCAGCAGCTTAGCTAGGGGTGGGAATGAGCAGTTCTTC.

The rearrangement uses TRBV18 and TRBJ1-4; possible D gene TRBD1, 6 bases. The CDR3 has 14 residues. Trimming removed 1 base at V and 4 bases at J, with 7 bases between. CDR1 is KGHSH and CDR2 is LQKENI in the germline V gene. The CDR3 region has the DNA TGTGCCAGCTCACCACTGGACAGTAATGAAAAACTGTTTTTT. It codes for CASSPLDSNEKLFF. The variable domain in full, completed from reference TRBV18 and TRBJ1-4, reads NAGVMQNPRHLVRRRGQEARLRCSPMKGHSHVYWYRQLPEEGLKFMVYLQKENIIDESGMPKERFSAEFPKEGPSILRIQQVVRGDSAAYFCASSPLDSNEKLFFGSGTQLSVL.

The J gene is TRBJ2-1, the V gene TRBV12-2; the DNA was not compared with TRBD2, the D call given in the table. TRBV12-2 is marked as a pseudogene. This CDR3 region has 17 residues. The CDR3 region is CASRLLLETSGSYEQFF. The CDR3 DNA follows: TGTGCAAGTCGCTTACTTTTGGAGACTAGCGGGAGCTATGAGCAGTTCTTC.

The gene calls are TRBV19 and TRBJ2-7, with D perhaps matching TRBD2 (6 bases). The CDR3 is 13 amino acids. With 6 bases removed from V and 7 bases from J, the gap between germline ends came to 16 bases. Per germline, CDR1 LNHDA and CDR2 SQIVND (reference sequence). CDR3 in DNA: TGTGCCAGTAGCATGGGACTTTTGGAAGAGCAGTACTTC. This translates into CASSMGLLEEQYF.

The chain combines TRBV6-5 with TRBJ2-7; 11 nucleotides match TRBD2. Per the germline V gene, CDR1 is MNHEY and CDR2 is SVGAGI. CDR3 length: 15 residues. V trimming: 6 bases; J trimming: 2 bases; junction bases outside the gene matches: 6. As DNA, the CDR3 is TGTGCCAGCAGGGATAGCGGGGGGGTCACCTACGAGCAGTACTTC. Residues: CASRDSGGVTYEQYF.

The genes are TRBV5-1 and TRBJ1-6; D is ambiguous. Per the germline V gene, CDR1 is SGHRS and CDR2 is YFSETQ. Trimming shortened V by 0 bases and J by 5 bases, and 6 bases separated the two germline ends. The CDR3 extends over 14 amino acids. In DNA form, the CDR3 reads TGCGCCAGCAGCTTGGCCAGCCATAATTCACCCCTCCACTTT. This encodes CASSLASHNSPLHF.

This clone was counted a few times. CDR3 loop: CASSEGPSTINTF. Written as DNA, the CDR3 is TGTGCCAGCAGCGAGGGACCTTCGACGATCAACACCTTC. The chain uses TRBV12-3 or TRBV12-4 and TRBJ1-2; D may be TRBD1 (5 bases). There are 13 residues in the CDR3. V lost 6 bases and J lost 12, with 20 bases in between.

The chain is built from TRBV10-2 and TRBJ2-7; 12 nucleotides match TRBD2. Germline values: CDR1 WSHSY, CDR2 SAAADI. The V and J ends lost 8 bases and 2 bases, in that order; junction bases with no gene match: 22. The length of the CDR3 is 20 residues. For the CDR3, the DNA is TGCGCCAGCCTCTCAGGTCAGACTAGCGGGAGAGCCAACTCCCCCTACGAGCAGTACTTC. Its protein is CASLSGQTSGRANSPYEQYF.

This clone was seen only a few times. The V and J genes are TRBV5-5 and TRBJ2-5; D possibly corresponds to TRBD2 (5 bases). V dropped 2 bases and J dropped 2 bases, with 13 bases sitting between them. Per the germline V gene, CDR1 is SGHKS and CDR2 is YYEKEE (reference sequence). The CDR3 extends over 15 amino acids. The chain's CDR3 is CASSLLRVTQETQYF. Written as DNA, the CDR3 is TGTGCCAGCAGCTTATTGAGGGTAACGCAAGAGACCCAGTACTTC.

This clone was observed once. V is TRBV28 and J is TRBJ2-2; D is unresolved. V was clipped by 7 bases and J by 1 base, with 10 bases between them. The CDR3 contains 14 residues. Germline CDR1 is MDHEN and CDR2 is SYDVKM. The CDR3 is CASIMSKNTGELFF. In nucleotides, the CDR3 is TGTGCCAGCATCATGTCGAAGAACACCGGGGAGCTGTTTTTT.

This clone is a singleton in its sample. The chain recombines TRBV4-3 with TRBJ2-1, with 16 nucleotides matching TRBD2. V shed 1 base, J shed 5 bases, and the junction held 11 bases outside the gene matches. The CDR3 contains 20 residues. Germline V gives CDR1 LGHNA, CDR2 YSLEER. CDR3 loop: CASSQVYGTSGRGDHNEQFF. CDR3 sequence (DNA): TGCGCCAGCAGCCAAGTCTACGGGACTAGCGGGAGGGGGGACCACAATGAGCAGTTCTTC.

The CDR3 loop is CASSAADRRIYGYTF. The CDR3 DNA follows: TGTGCCAGTAGTGCCGCGGACAGGAGGATCTATGGCTACACCTTC. The chain has TRBV19 and TRBJ1-2, with 7 positions matching TRBD1. There are 15 residues in the CDR3. Germline trimming cut 5 bases from V and 4 bases from J; bases unmatched to any gene: 10. CDR1 is LNHDA and CDR2 is SQIVND in the germline V gene (reference sequence). The variable domain in full, with the rest retrieved from reference TRBV19 and TRBJ1-2, is DGGITQSPKYLFRKEGQNVTLSCEQNLNHDAMYWYRQDPGQGLRLIYYSQIVNDFQKGDIAEGYSVSREKKESFPLTVTSAQKNPTAFYLCASSAADRRIYGYTFGSGTRLTVV.

This clone was recorded once. Other DNA sequences in the same sample also yield this CDR3. This chain joins TRBV6-5 and TRBJ1-2, with 8 bases lining up with TRBD1. V lost 6 bases to trimming and J lost 4 bases; unmatched junction nucleotides: 7. The germline V gene has CDR1 MNHEY and CDR2 SVGAGI. CDR3 length: 14 residues. The CDR3 loop is CASRPGGQGYGYTF. The CDR3 nucleotides read TGTGCCAGCAGACCAGGGGGCCAGGGCTATGGCTACACCTTC.

The CDR3 here is CAIERGTSVYQETQYF. In nucleotides, the CDR3 is TGTGCCATAGAACGAGGGACTAGCGTTTACCAAGAGACCCAGTACTTC. J is TRBJ2-5 and V is TRBV28; 10 nucleotides align to TRBD2. The CDR3 loop spans 16 amino acids. Germline trimming cut 10 bases from V and 0 bases from J; bases unmatched to any gene: 11. Germline lookup yields CDR1 MDHEN and CDR2 SYDVKM.

The chain has TRBV7-3 and TRBJ1-2; D not certain. Trimming stripped 4 bases from V and 6 bases from J, with 18 bases between. Germline V CDR1 and CDR2: SGHTA, FQGTGA. This CDR3 contains 15 residues. The DNA of the CDR3 is TGTGCCAGCAGCTCCTGGACCCTTTCGGTTGATGGCTACACCTTC. Amino acid sequence: CASSSWTLSVDGYTF.

The chain recombines TRBV27 with TRBJ1-2; D is undetermined. The CDR3 sequence is 13 residues long. The V end lost 8 bases, the J end lost 7 bases, and 17 bases lay between the germline ends. Germline V lookup: CDR1 MNHEY, CDR2 SMNVEV (reference sequence). The CDR3 DNA reads as TGTGCCAGCGGATCCTTCAGGCTTGCTGGCTACACCTTC. It is translated as CASGSFRLAGYTF.

This clone was detected a few times. The chain has TRBV28 and TRBJ1-2; TRBD1 is a possible D gene (5 bases). The germline V gene has CDR1 MDHEN and CDR2 SYDVKM. The CDR3 spans 13 residues. Trimming removed 6 bases at V and 1 base at J, with 9 bases between. CDR3 nucleotides: TGTGCCAGCAGCTGGGGCCTTAACTATGGCTACACCTTC. It specifies CASSWGLNYGYTF.